The 23 T cell receptor beta chains given below trace back to one sample, sequenced in a study of blood T cell repertoires in COVID-19. Libraries were prepared by immunoSEQ multiplex PCR; TCRdb keeps only in-frame clonotypes and omits some of them. The table has about 250,000 clones, 87% seen once. What was sequenced was PBMCs or T cells enriched from blood (not recorded which). These TCRs come from a woman aged 25-40 years with acute COVID-19.

This chain uses TRBV5-4 with TRBJ2-5; 8 positions match TRBD1. The CDR3 is made up of 15 amino acids. The germline gives CDR1 SGHNT, CDR2 YYREEE (reference sequence). V lost 4 bases, J lost 1 base, and 6 bases stayed unmatched. The CDR3 DNA follows: TGTGCCAGCAGCCCACCACAGGGGGGCCAAGAGACCCAGTACTTC. It yields the protein CASSPPQGGQETQYF.

The chain has TRBV12-2 and TRBJ2-7; TRBD1, the D gene given by the table, was not confirmed from the DNA. TRBV12-2 is shown as a pseudogene. The length of the CDR3 is 14 residues. CDR3: CASRRDRGLYEQYF. Here the CDR3 DNA reads TGTGCAAGTCGCCGAGACAGGGGGCTCTACGAGCAGTACTTC.

J is TRBJ2-1 and V is TRBV11-3; D may be TRBD2 (5 bases). V was pared by 1 base and J by 8 bases, with 18 bases between. Germline lookup yields CDR1 SGHNT and CDR2 YENEEA. CDR3 size: 16 residues. The CDR3 loop reads CASSLVGGQFNDEQFF. The CDR3 DNA sequence: TGTGCCAGCAGCTTAGTTGGCGGGCAGTTTAATGATGAGCAGTTCTTC.

The chain combines TRBV9 with TRBJ2-1; D is perhaps TRBD2 (5 bases). Between the trimmed V and J ends, which lost 4 bases and 4 bases, there was a span of 18 bases. The germline V gene encodes CDR1 SGDLS and CDR2 YYNGEE. CDR3 length equals 16 residues. The CDR3 loop is CASSPRGDYPYNEQFF. The CDR3 nucleotides read TGTGCCAGCAGCCCTCGGGGAGACTACCCATACAATGAGCAGTTCTTC.

The chain combines TRBV2 with TRBJ2-7; the D gene is possibly TRBD1 (5 bases). Per the germline V gene, CDR1 is SNHLY and CDR2 is FYNNEI. There are 16 residues in the CDR3. V lost 3 bases and J 2 bases, leaving 17 bases between the germline ends. The CDR3, as DNA: TGTGCCAGCAGTGATCCCGGACAATTTCCAACCTACGAGCAGTACTTC. It translates to CASSDPGQFPTYEQYF.

CDR3 sequence: CASSARGTGELFF. The CDR3 region has the DNA TGCGCCAGCAGCGCCAGGGGAACCGGGGAGCTGTTTTTT. This sequence joins TRBV4-1 and TRBJ2-2; weak D call: TRBD1 (6 bases). From germline, CDR1 is MGHRA and CDR2 YSYEKL. V dropped 5 bases and J dropped 5 bases, with 9 bases sitting between them. The CDR3 is 13 residues long.

This chain uses TRBV24-1 with TRBJ2-1, with D hard to call. Germline lookup yields CDR1 KGHDR and CDR2 SFDVKD. This CDR3 comprises 13 residues. V dropped 2 bases and J dropped 6 bases, with 7 bases sitting between them. The CDR3 here is CATSDYRVNEQFF. Here the CDR3 DNA reads TGTGCCACCAGTGATTACCGAGTCAATGAGCAGTTCTTC.

This chain joins TRBV3-1 (or the pseudogene TRBV3-2) and TRBJ2-2, with TRBD1 matching 8 bases. In germline, CDR1 is LGHDT, CDR2 YNNKEL (reference sequence). CDR3 length equals 14 residues. V trimming: 6 bases; J trimming: 5 bases; junction bases outside the gene matches: 5. The CDR3 is CASRDRAETGELFF. In DNA, the CDR3 is TGTGCCAGCAGGGACAGGGCGGAGACCGGGGAGCTGTTTTTT.

CDR3 DNA sequence: TGCGCCAGCAGCCAACCGACAGGGGGCAATGGCTACACCTTC. Its translation: CASSQPTGGNGYTF. The rearrangement joins TRBV4-1 to TRBJ1-2; 10 positions agree with TRBD1. CDR1 and CDR2 (germline): MGHRA, YSYEKL. Germline trimming cut 2 bases from V and 6 bases from J; bases unmatched to any gene: 3. CDR3 length: 14 residues.

The rearrangement joins TRBV30 to TRBJ2-1; 9 bases match TRBD1. The germline V gene has CDR1 GTSNPN and CDR2 SVGIG (reference sequence). CDR3 length: 13 residues. V lost 5 bases and J lost 3; bases outside the gene matches: 2. The CDR3 is CAWETGGYNEQFF. CDR3 DNA: TGTGCCTGGGAGACAGGGGGCTACAATGAGCAGTTCTTC. The complete variable domain, with remaining parts taken from reference TRBV30 and TRBJ2-1, reads SQTIHQWPATLVQPVGSPLSLECTVEGTSNPNLYWYRQAAGRGLQLLFYSVGIGQISSEVPQNLSASRPQDRQFILSSKKLLLSDSGFYLCAWETGGYNEQFFGPGTRLTVL.

The gene calls are TRBV5-1 and TRBJ1-1, with a tentative D call TRBD1 (5 bases). Trimming stripped 3 bases from V and 2 bases from J, with 17 bases between. Germline CDR1 reads SGHRS; CDR2 reads YFSETQ. This CDR3 comprises 16 residues. The CDR3: CASSSLDSSTNTEAFF. The DNA of the CDR3 is TGCGCCAGCAGCTCCTTAGACAGTTCAACTAACACTGAAGCTTTCTTT.

V and J are TRBV4-1 and TRBJ1-1; a possible D gene is TRBD1 (5 bases). This CDR3 region has 13 residues. Trimming left V 4 bases short and J 1 base short, with 7 bases between. The V gene's germline CDR1 is MGHRA and CDR2 YSYEKL. The CDR3 region is CASSLGQNTEAFF. The CDR3 nucleotides are TGCGCCAGCAGCCTTGGACAGAACACTGAAGCTTTCTTT.

This clone was picked up a small number of times. The CDR3 DNA reads as TGTGCCAGCAGCTCACGACAGGGGACCGATAATTCACCCCTCCACTTT. Its translation: CASSSRQGTDNSPLHF. This rearrangement joins TRBV9 to TRBJ1-6, with 8 bases fitting TRBD1. V dropped 4 bases and J dropped 5; count of bases not matched to a gene: 8. The germline gives CDR1 SGDLS, CDR2 YYNGEE. This CDR3 is 16 amino acids long.

The V call is TRBV10-3, the J call TRBJ1-2; possibly TRBD1 for D (6 bases). Germline values: CDR1 ENHRY, CDR2 SYGVKD. The V and J ends lost 5 bases and 8 bases respectively, with 18 bases between them. There are 14 residues in the CDR3. DNA of the CDR3: TGTGCCATCAGTCGGACAGCGGTCGAGGGGGGCTACACCTTC. Residues: CAISRTAVEGGYTF.

This chain uses TRBV7-9 with TRBJ1-1, with D perhaps TRBD1 (6 bases). This CDR3 is built from 15 residues. The V and J ends lost 3 bases and 2 bases respectively, with 13 bases between them. From germline, CDR1 is SEHNR and CDR2 FQNEAQ (reference sequence). Here the CDR3 reads CASSFETGQNTEAFF. CDR3 DNA: TGTGCCAGCAGCTTCGAGACAGGACAAAACACTGAAGCTTTCTTT.

The genes are TRBV11-2 and TRBJ1-1; tentatively, D is TRBD1 (6 bases). The CDR3 is made up of 13 amino acids. In germline, CDR1 is SGHAT, CDR2 FQNNGV. Trimming stripped 5 bases from V and 7 bases from J, with 14 bases between. CDR3 sequence (DNA): TGTGCCAGCAGCCCCTTGACAGGACTTGAAGCTTTCTTT. Translating it yields CASSPLTGLEAFF.

CDR3 sequence (DNA): TGTGCCATAGAGGGCGGAGAGACCCAGTACTTC. This sequence encodes CAIEGGETQYF. The rearrangement links TRBV2 to TRBJ2-5, with D perhaps matching TRBD2 (5 bases). Germline CDR1 SNHLY, CDR2 FYNNEI. Trimming took 10 bases from V and 4 from J, leaving 10 bases between them. The CDR3 sequence is 11 residues long. Together with reference TRBV2 and TRBJ2-5, the CDR3 gives the full variable domain: EPEVTQTPSHQVTQMGQEVILRCVPISNHLYFYWYRQILGQKVEFLVSFYNNEISEKSEIFDDQFSVERPDGSNFTLKIRSTKLEDSAMYFCAIEGGETQYFGPGTRLLVL.

V usage is TRBV19 and J usage is TRBJ1-2; D is perhaps TRBD1 (5 bases). The V gene lost 7 bases and the J gene lost 2 bases, with 23 bases spanning the gap. This CDR3 is 17 amino acids long. CDR1 LNHDA and CDR2 SQIVND come from the germline V gene (reference sequence). CDR3: CASTQILRVGRNYGYTF. The CDR3 bases are TGTGCCAGTACCCAAATCCTCAGGGTTGGGAGGAACTATGGCTACACCTTC.

This clone was seen only once. CDR3 bases: TGCGCCAGCAGTCCGGGACAGCACACAGATACGCAGTATTTT. It yields the protein CASSPGQHTDTQYF. The chain has TRBV5-1 and TRBJ2-3; 7 bases fit TRBD1. From germline, CDR1 is SGHRS and CDR2 YFSETQ. Trimming at V came to 5 bases and at J to 2 bases, leaving 5 bases not matched to a gene. CDR3 length: 14 residues.

The table lists this clone with a count of one. The chain carries TRBV19 and TRBJ1-2, with 10 bases that match TRBD1. V was clipped by 6 bases and J by 6 bases; unmatched bases: 13. Germline V gene lookup returns CDR1 LNHDA and CDR2 SQIVND (reference sequence). This CDR3 has 16 residues. In nucleotides, the CDR3 is TGTGCCAGTAGCAGGCCGCGGACAGGGGGAACGGATGGCTACACCTTC. Translated, it gives CASSRPRTGGTDGYTF.

The chain links TRBV11-2 to TRBJ1-6; tentative D call: TRBD1 (5 bases). V lost 3 bases to trimming and J lost 9 bases, with 12 bases between them. This CDR3 region has 14 residues. Germline V gives CDR1 SGHAT, CDR2 FQNNGV. The CDR3 spells CASSLGVRGSPLHF. CDR3 bases: TGTGCCAGCAGCTTGGGTGTTAGGGGTTCACCCCTCCACTTT. Full variable domain (outside the CDR3, taken from reference TRBV11-2 and TRBJ1-6): EAGVAQSPRYKIIEKRQSVAFWCNPISGHATLYWYQQILGQGPKLLIQFQNNGVVDDSQLPKDRFSAERLKGVDSTLKIQPAKLEDSAVYLCASSLGVRGSPLHFGNGTRLTVT.

V is TRBV6-2 or TRBV6-3 and J is TRBJ2-7; a possible D gene is TRBD2 (5 bases). The CDR3 spans 12 residues. V was shortened by 5 bases and J by 4 bases, with 9 bases between the two germline ends. The germline CDR1 and CDR2 sequences are MNHEY and SVGEGT. DNA of the CDR3: TGTGCCAGCAGTCTTCGGAGGTACGAGCAGTACTTC. Amino acids: CASSLRRYEQYF.

The CDR3 DNA reads as TGTGCTAGTGGTTTGGTACTAGGACAGCCCGCTAACTATGGCTACACCTTC. Protein product: CASGLVLGQPANYGYTF. The V gene is TRBV12-5, the J gene TRBJ1-2; tentative D call: TRBD1 (6 bases). Germline V gene data show CDR1 as LGHNT and CDR2 as FRNRAP. The CDR3 runs to 17 residues. Trimming removed 0 bases at V and 0 bases at J, with 14 bases between.